This TCR delta chain was retrieved from a study of γδ T cells in repeated Plasmodium falciparum infection (dated by TCRdb to about 2021). Regarding the study in general: The natural-infection arm enrolled Malian children exposed to intense seasonal malaria transmission, compared against age and gender matched Australian children. Four controlled human malaria infections were administered to about 5 malaria-naive U.S. adults over 644 days by bites from P. falciparum NF54-infected Anopheles stephensi mosquitoes. Controlled-infection subjects were sampled at baseline, immediately before selected infections, and 21 days after each infection. Malian gammadelta TCR repertoires were analysed cross-sectionally in periods with no transmission and longitudinally across episodes of acute febrile malaria. The study examined how repeated Plasmodium falciparum infection shapes the human gammadelta T cell repertoire, using natural infection in Mali and controlled human malaria infection.

The library was built by means of multiplex PCR. For sequencing, an Illumina MiSeq was employed. Every sorted gammadelta T cell sample had both its TCR gamma (TRG) and TCR delta (TRD) chains sequenced. The authors processed their data as follows. The repertoire analyses drew on clonotype tree plots, the accumulated frequency of the top 20 clonotypes, and diversity index (DI) and D75 metrics. The public reads were reprocessed by TCRdb using CATT, and rows of matching DNA were later combined. Here the V and J calls rest on TCRdb's processing, not on the authors' analysis. The sample table records roughly 48,000 delta-chain clones; 1.6% of these occur just once. The top ten clones comprise around 8.6% of the sample. What the authors observed across the whole study: Compared with Australian children, Malian children appeared to have Vdelta2-negative gammadelta TCR repertoires that were more clonally expanded, less diverse and less shared. Waves of new clonotype selection in Vdelta2-negative, largely Vdelta1+, gammadelta TCR repertoires appeared to be driven by repeated controlled infections. Vgamma9/Vdelta2+ TCR repertoires showed a highly stable polyclonal repertoire over time and infection, with many inter-individual overlapping TCRgamma sequences. Because the controlled-infection cohort was small, analysis of inter-individual variability in gammadelta T cell responses was limited. Generalizability was limited because the Malian cohort was drawn from a small rural village of predominantly one ethnic group.

The sample holds a few counts of this clone. It lacks a known antigen. The protein recorded in TCRdb matches a much larger clone and deviates from this DNA's translation at residue 10, suggesting a read error; the protein here is obtained by translating the DNA. Taken from cysteine to phenylalanine, the CDR3 has 19 residues. The entry retains the CDR3 DNA only, 57 bases that are in frame from base 1. V trim: 0 bases; J trim: 0 bases; unmatched bases: 15. CDR1 and CDR2, per the germline V gene, are GEAIGNYY and EKD. For bulk TCR repertoire analysis, Vgamma9/Vdelta2+ and Vdelta2-negative gammadelta T cell populations were isolated by flow sorting from peripheral blood mononuclear cells.

The sample consisted of gamma-delta T cells from blood. Recombination linked TRDV2 to TRDJ1, and TRDD3 aligns with 7 junction nucleotides. The J gene is absent in TCRdb and was assigned here via DNA matching to germline. This clonotype was obtained from a pool of human donors (malaria-infected and uninfected, not separated). CDR3 sequence: CACDTGIWGVRGYTDKLIF. The DNA sequence follows: TGTGCCTGTGACACCGGGATCTGGGGGGTACGCGGGTACACCGATAAACTCATCTTT.